This is a list of T cell receptor beta chains from one sample in a study of T and B cells in COVID-19 patients. From the multiplex PCR reads, TCRdb called clonotypes with MiXCR, one entry per CDR3 protein. Among 3,000 to 4,000 distinct CDR3 sequences, about 24% were seen once, and the ten largest hold under 30%. Sequencing used blood. The receptors stem from a human donor with active COVID-19. Each CDR3 is given with its conserved first and last residue. The D gene is left open where the match is weak. Only some rows state a clone size, as once, few, many or a class for expanded clones.

V: TRBV18; size: medium-sized; J: TRBJ2-1; D: NA; length: 14; CDR3: CASSPGQLYNEQFF; DNA: TGTGCCAGCTCCCCCGGACAGCTCTACAATGAGCAGTTCTTC
V: TRBV19; size: medium-sized; J: TRBJ1-2; D: TRBD1; length: 13; CDR3: CASSTGTGDGYTF; DNA: TGTGCCAGTAGTACGGGGACAGGGGATGGCTACACCTTC
V: TRBV11-3; size: NA; J: TRBJ2-1; D: TRBD1; length: 17; CDR3: CASSPDRGTTSYNEQFF; DNA: TGTGCCAGCAGCCCGGACAGGGGGACAACCTCCTACAATGAGCAGTTCTTC
V: TRBV5-4; size: medium-sized; J: TRBJ1-2; D: NA; length: 13; CDR3: CASSTLSLRGYTF; DNA: TGTGCCAGCAGCACCTTATCGCTGCGGGGCTACACCTTC
V: TRBV30; size: once; J: TRBJ2-1; D: TRBD1; length: 18; CDR3: CAWGADRGPQGSYNEQFF; DNA: TGTGCCTGGGGGGCGGACAGGGGACCCCAGGGCTCCTACAATGAGCAGTTCTTC
V: TRBV13; size: medium-sized; J: TRBJ2-7; D: NA; length: 14; CDR3: CASSLVGSSYEQYF; DNA: TGTGCCAGCAGCTTAGTGGGCAGCTCCTACGAGCAGTACTTC
V: TRBV20-1; size: NA; J: TRBJ1-2; D: NA; length: 13; CDR3: CSARQSAWYGYTF; DNA: TGCAGTGCTAGACAAAGCGCATGGTATGGCTACACCTTC
V: TRBV20-1; size: NA; J: TRBJ2-5; D: NA; length: 12; CDR3: CSASNGVETQYF; DNA: TGCAGTGCTAGTAACGGGGTAGAGACCCAGTACTTC
V: TRBV5-1; size: NA; J: TRBJ1-2; D: NA; length: 15; CDR3: CASSPGDSSFYSYTF; DNA: TGCGCCAGCAGCCCGGGAGATTCGTCCTTCTATAGCTACACCTTC
V: TRBV30; size: medium-sized; J: TRBJ1-4; D: NA; length: 15; CDR3: CAWRGSGSGGEKLFF; DNA: TGTGCCTGGAGGGGGTCTGGGTCCGGAGGCGAAAAACTGTTTTTT
V: TRBV6-5; size: NA; J: TRBJ2-5; D: TRBD1; length: 14; CDR3: CASSWDRGRETQYF; DNA: TGTGCCAGCAGCTGGGACAGGGGGCGGGAGACCCAGTACTTC
V: TRBV6-4; size: NA; J: TRBJ2-1; D: TRBD1; length: 14; CDR3: CASSVQTGGDEQFF; DNA: TGTGCCAGCAGTGTACAGACAGGGGGCGATGAGCAGTTCTTC
V: TRBV29-1; size: few; J: TRBJ2-3; D: NA; length: 12; CDR3: CSVEVATDTQYF; DNA: TGCAGCGTTGAGGTGGCCACAGATACGCAGTATTTT
V: TRBV7-9; size: NA; J: TRBJ2-1; D: NA; length: 15; CDR3: CASSHWGQIYNEQFF; DNA: TGTGCCAGCAGCCATTGGGGACAAATCTACAATGAGCAGTTCTTC
V: TRBV6-2/TRBV6-3; size: medium-sized; J: TRBJ2-2; D: NA; length: 13; CDR3: CASSYRDSGELFF; DNA: TGTGCCAGCAGTTACAGGGACTCCGGGGAGCTGTTTTTT
V: TRBV5-4; size: medium-sized; J: TRBJ2-5; D: TRBD1; length: 14; CDR3: CASSSWTGQETQYF; DNA: TGTGCCAGCAGCTCCTGGACAGGCCAAGAGACCCAGTACTTC
V: TRBV5-1; size: NA; J: TRBJ2-5; D: TRBD2; length: 16; CDR3: CASSFWGSGAQETQYF; DNA: TGCGCCAGCAGCTTCTGGGGTAGCGGGGCCCAAGAGACCCAGTACTTC
V: TRBV18; size: medium-sized; J: TRBJ2-7; D: TRBD1; length: 18; CDR3: CASSPPKIGAGGSYEQYF; DNA: TGTGCCAGCTCACCACCGAAGATTGGTGCAGGGGGCTCCTACGAGCAGTACTTC
V: TRBV5-4; size: medium-sized; J: TRBJ1-2; D: NA; length: 14; CDR3: CASSHGQGNYGYTF; DNA: TGTGCCAGCAGCCACGGCCAGGGTAACTATGGCTACACCTTC
V: TRBV6-5; size: medium-sized; J: TRBJ1-4; D: TRBD1; length: 16; CDR3: CASSYGQGAPNEKLFF; DNA: TGTGCCAGCAGTTACGGGCAGGGGGCCCCTAATGAAAAACTGTTTTTT